Sequencing of this T cell receptor beta chain was carried out in a study of identical twins. This clonotype was seen a handful of times. TCRdb itself ran the 5' RACE reads through MiXCR, one entry per CDR3 protein. The table records hundreds of thousands of distinct CDR3 sequences, around a sixth of them present only once. Germline-derived CDR1 and CDR2 are DFQATT and SNEGSKA (reference sequence). The CDR3 contains 11 residues. The V and J ends lost 6 bases and 6 bases respectively, with 12 bases between them. The sample was also linked to a second study, of T cells expressing NK-cell markers.

Sequences were obtained from PBMCs. The receptor was isolated from a woman in her late teens or twenties in good health. J is TRBJ2-7 and V is TRBV20-1; unclear D gene. CDR3 region: CSARIAREQYF. CDR3 nucleotide sequence: TGCAGTGCCCGTATAGCTCGCGAGCAGTACTTC.